These T cell receptor beta chains were read from a single sample in a study of cytomegalovirus exposure and HLA in healthy donors. Data came from immunoSEQ multiplex PCR; TCRdb stores just in-frame clones and leaves some out. The sample records fewer than 200,000 clones, about 83% being singletons. The sample was PBMCs. Every receptor here comes from a woman in her twenties or thirties in good health and CMV-seronegative. Each CDR3 is given without its conserved first and last residue. Clone size is stated in some rows and not others, as once, few, many or a class when expanded.

V	size	CDR3
TRBV5-1	-	ASSLMGQGVSYEQY
TRBV30	-	AWRRQGGFGSGNTIY
TRBV2	-	ASSESRRGGTDTQY
TRBV6-1	-	ASSERAGGGAVDTQY
TRBV4-1	-	ASSPWGQSYEQY
TRBV5-1	-	ASSLTTGQYEQY
TRBV5-5	once	ASSLTITGSYGYT
TRBV9	few	ASSVAFNEQF
TRBV6-5	-	ASRSLPREEY
TRBV7-7	-	ASSPAGGTDTQY
TRBV5-4	-	ASSKPSGDNEQF
TRBV5-1	-	ASSLEGGPYNEQF
TRBV6-4	-	ASSMLPMTVMNTEAF
TRBV5-6	-	ASSRWVSASTDTQY
TRBV6-5	-	ASSVAGGLEQY
TRBV11-2	-	ASSLVQIYEQY
TRBV11-2	-	ASSFDDRSQETQY
TRBV15	-	ATSSYRAPGDNEQF
TRBV5-1	-	ASSLVRGDTGELF
TRBV25-1	-	ASSGRRAAQETQY
TRBV25-1	-	ASSVMGATEAF
TRBV4-3	-	ASSQDRGTAYEQY
TRBV2	once	ASNPRRHTDTQY
TRBV10-3	-	ATGGASGGVSGELF
TRBV4-3	-	ASSQAWGGVGGYT
TRBV7-9	-	ASSLGRASTDTQY
TRBV18	-	ASSPGTVYEQY
TRBV4-1	-	ASSQPGQPNTEAF
TRBV29-1	-	SVEDPVLESAQY
TRBV5-1	-	ASSPGTGGRNTEAF
TRBV6-5	-	ASSRGTEAQETQY